Following are 7 T cell receptor beta chains from one sample sequenced in a study of cytomegalovirus exposure and HLA in healthy donors. It was with 60 Vbeta and 13 Jbeta primers that the PCR ran. TCRdb keeps only in-frame clones here, not all; method: immunoSEQ multiplex PCR. Among 150,000 to 200,000 clones listed, roughly 70% were seen once. Sequencing was performed on PBMCs. These receptors were obtained from a male donor in good health and CMV-seronegative.

The rearrangement joins TRBV6-1 to TRBJ1-1, with D tentatively TRBD1 (5 bases). The ends were cut back, 3 bases at V and 4 bases at J, with 9 bases in the middle. Germline V gives CDR1 MNHNS, CDR2 SASEGT. The CDR3 is made up of 13 amino acids. This CDR3 is CASSEGQGTEAFF. In DNA form, the CDR3 reads TGTGCCAGCAGTGAGGGGCAGGGCACTGAAGCTTTCTTT.

The chain combines TRBV5-6 with TRBJ1-4, with D tentatively TRBD1 (6 bases). This CDR3 has 15 amino acids. Germline V gene data show CDR1 as SGHDT and CDR2 as YYEEEE. Trimming shortened V by 0 bases and J by 3 bases, and 9 bases separated the two germline ends. CDR3 DNA sequence: TGTGCCAGCAGCTTGGCCAGGGGAGCTAATGAAAAACTGTTTTTT. This sequence encodes CASSLARGANEKLFF.

There are a few counts of this clone. This chain joins TRBV5-1 and TRBJ1-3; D unclear. Deletions cut 1 base from V and 4 bases from J, with 12 bases between. The CDR3 covers 15 residues. Per the germline V gene, CDR1 is SGHRS and CDR2 is YFSETQ. CDR3 sequence: CASSLTPTEGNTIYF. CDR3 nucleotide sequence: TGCGCCAGCAGCTTGACGCCTACGGAGGGAAACACCATATATTTT.

The rearrangement joins TRBV5-1 to TRBJ2-7, with D tentatively TRBD2 (5 bases). Trimming stripped 2 bases from V and 4 bases from J, with 19 bases between. The CDR3 has 16 amino acids. Germline V gene sequence: CDR1 SGHRS, CDR2 YFSETQ. The CDR3 DNA sequence: TGCGCCAGCAGCTTTTCCTCGTCCAGGTCGGGGTACGAGCAGTACTTC. Its translation: CASSFSSSRSGYEQYF.

This clone was recorded only once. V gene TRBV4-1 combines with J gene TRBJ2-5; 8 nucleotides align to TRBD1. CDR3 length equals 15 residues. With V trimmed by 4 bases and J by 11 bases, 15 bases remained unmatched. Germline lookup yields CDR1 MGHRA and CDR2 YSYEKL. The CDR3 DNA sequence: TGCGCCAGCAGCCCCAGGGGGCAAGGGAGAGATGGTCAGTACTTC. It yields the protein CASSPRGQGRDGQYF.

This clone was observed once. This chain uses TRBV11-3 with TRBJ2-2; D is unresolved. The CDR3 contains 13 residues. CDR1 is SGHNT and CDR2 is YENEEA in the germline V gene. V dropped 5 bases and J dropped 10 bases, with 14 bases sitting between them. CDR3 region: CASSREAMVELFF. Here the CDR3 DNA reads TGTGCCAGCAGCCGAGAGGCTATGGTGGAGCTGTTTTTT. Based on the CDR3 plus reference TRBV11-3 and TRBJ2-2, the full variable domain is EAGVVQSPRYKIIEKKQPVAFWCNPISGHNTLYWYLQNLGQGPELLIRYENEEAVDDSQLPKDRFSAERLKGVDSTLKIQPAELGDSAVYLCASSREAMVELFFGEGSRLTVL.

The sample holds a few counts of this clone. V gene TRBV28 combines with J gene TRBJ2-3; 10 bases agree with TRBD1. Germline-derived CDR1 and CDR2 are MDHEN and SYDVKM. The CDR3 length is 14 residues. The junction had 6 bases not matched to a gene; V was cut back by 6 bases and J by 6 bases. Here the CDR3 DNA reads TGTGCCAGCAGCATTGACAGGGGGCGGGATACGCAGTATTTT. Amino acids: CASSIDRGRDTQYF. Variable domain in full (rest from reference TRBV28 and TRBJ2-3): DVKVTQSSRYLVKRTGEKVFLECVQDMDHENMFWYRQDPGLGLRLIYFSYDVKMKEKGDIPEGYSVSREKKERFSLILESASTNQTSMYLCASSIDRGRDTQYFGPGTRLTVL.